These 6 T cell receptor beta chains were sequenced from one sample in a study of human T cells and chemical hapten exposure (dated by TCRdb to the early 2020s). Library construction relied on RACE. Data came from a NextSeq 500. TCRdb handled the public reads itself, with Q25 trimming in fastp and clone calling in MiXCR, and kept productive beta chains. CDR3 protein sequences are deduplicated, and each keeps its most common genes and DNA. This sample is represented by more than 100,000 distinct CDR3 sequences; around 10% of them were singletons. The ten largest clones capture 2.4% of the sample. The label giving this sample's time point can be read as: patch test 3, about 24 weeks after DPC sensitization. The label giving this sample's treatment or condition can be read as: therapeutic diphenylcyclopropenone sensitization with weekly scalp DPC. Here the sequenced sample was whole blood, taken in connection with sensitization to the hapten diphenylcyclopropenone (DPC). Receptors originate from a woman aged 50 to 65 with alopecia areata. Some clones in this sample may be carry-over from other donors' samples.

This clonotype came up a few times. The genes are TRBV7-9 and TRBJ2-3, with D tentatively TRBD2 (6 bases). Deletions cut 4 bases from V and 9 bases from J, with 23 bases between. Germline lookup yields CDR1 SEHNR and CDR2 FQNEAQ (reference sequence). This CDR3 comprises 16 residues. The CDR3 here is CASSSSLRSGVDTQYF. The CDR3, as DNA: TGTGCCAGCAGCTCATCATTGAGGTCGGGGGTAGACACGCAGTATTTT.

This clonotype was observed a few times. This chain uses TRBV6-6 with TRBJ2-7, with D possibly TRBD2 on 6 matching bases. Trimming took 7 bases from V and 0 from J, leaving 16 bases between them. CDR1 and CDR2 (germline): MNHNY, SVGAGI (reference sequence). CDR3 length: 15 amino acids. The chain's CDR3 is CASIFGGDASYEQYF. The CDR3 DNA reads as TGTGCCAGCATTTTCGGGGGAGATGCCTCCTACGAGCAGTACTTC.

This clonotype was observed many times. CDR3 coding DNA: TGTGCCAGCAGCCCGGTAGCGCTAGCCGTCGAGCAGTACTTC. Translated, it gives CASSPVALAVEQYF. This sequence joins TRBV7-9 and TRBJ2-7, with D possibly being TRBD2 (5 bases). The CDR3 length is 14 residues. Trimming left V 5 bases short and J 6 bases short, with 17 bases between. Germline V gene data show CDR1 as SEHNR and CDR2 as FQNEAQ (reference sequence).

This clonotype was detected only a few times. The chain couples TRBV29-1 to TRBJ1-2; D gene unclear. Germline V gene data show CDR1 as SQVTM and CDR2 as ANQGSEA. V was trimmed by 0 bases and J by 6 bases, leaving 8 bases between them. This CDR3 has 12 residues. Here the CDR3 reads CSVEDWPNGYTF. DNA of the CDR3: TGCAGCGTTGAAGACTGGCCTAATGGCTACACCTTC.

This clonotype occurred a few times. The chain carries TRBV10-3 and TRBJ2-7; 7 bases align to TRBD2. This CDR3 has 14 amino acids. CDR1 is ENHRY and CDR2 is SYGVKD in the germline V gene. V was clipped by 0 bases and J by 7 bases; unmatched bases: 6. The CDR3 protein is CAISESGGGQEQYF. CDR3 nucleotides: TGTGCCATCAGTGAGTCGGGCGGGGGTCAAGAGCAGTACTTC.

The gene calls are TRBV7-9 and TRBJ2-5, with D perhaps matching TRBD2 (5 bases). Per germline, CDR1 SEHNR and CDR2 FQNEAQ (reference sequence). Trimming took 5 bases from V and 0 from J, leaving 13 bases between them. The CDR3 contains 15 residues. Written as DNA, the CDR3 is TGTGCCAGCAGCCGCCGGGGAGACTACCAAGAGACCCAGTACTTC. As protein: CASSRRGDYQETQYF.